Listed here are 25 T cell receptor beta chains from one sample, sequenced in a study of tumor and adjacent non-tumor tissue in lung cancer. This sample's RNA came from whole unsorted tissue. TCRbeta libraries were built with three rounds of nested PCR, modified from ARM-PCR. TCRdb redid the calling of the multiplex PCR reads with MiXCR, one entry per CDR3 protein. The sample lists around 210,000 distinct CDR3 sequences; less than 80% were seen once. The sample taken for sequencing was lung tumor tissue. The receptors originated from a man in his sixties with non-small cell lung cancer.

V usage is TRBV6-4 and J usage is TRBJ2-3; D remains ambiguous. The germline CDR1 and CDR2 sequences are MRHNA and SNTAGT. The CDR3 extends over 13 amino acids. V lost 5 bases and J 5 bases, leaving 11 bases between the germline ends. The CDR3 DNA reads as TGTGCCAGCAGTCCCGAGAACGAAGATACGCAGTATTTT. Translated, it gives CASSPENEDTQYF.

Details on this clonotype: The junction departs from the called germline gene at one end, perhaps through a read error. In DNA form, the CDR3 reads TGTGCCAGCAGCCAAGAAGGCACTAGCAGGGGCTACGAGCATTACTTC. Amino acids: CASSQEGTSRGYEHYF. The chain links TRBV4-2 to TRBJ2-7, with D perhaps being TRBD1 or TRBD2 (6 bases each). This CDR3 is 16 amino acids long. Germline CDR1 reads LGHNA; CDR2 reads YNFKEQ.

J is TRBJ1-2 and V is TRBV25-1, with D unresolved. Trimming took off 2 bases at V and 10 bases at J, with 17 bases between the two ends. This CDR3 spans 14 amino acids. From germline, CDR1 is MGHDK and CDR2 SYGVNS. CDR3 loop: CASSEKGAREDYTF. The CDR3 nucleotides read TGTGCCAGCAGTGAAAAGGGAGCTAGGGAGGACTACACCTTC.

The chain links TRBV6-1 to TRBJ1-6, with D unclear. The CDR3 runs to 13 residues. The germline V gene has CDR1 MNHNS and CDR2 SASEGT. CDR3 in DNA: TGTGTCGGCAGTGGACTTCATGGTTCACCCCTCCACTTT. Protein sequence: CVGSGLHGSPLHF.

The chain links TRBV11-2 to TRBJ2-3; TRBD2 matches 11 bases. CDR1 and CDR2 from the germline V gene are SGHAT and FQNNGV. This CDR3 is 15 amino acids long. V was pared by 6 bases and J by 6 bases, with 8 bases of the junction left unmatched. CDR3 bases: TGTGCCAGCAGGGCCCTAGCGGGAGGCATGGATACGCAGTATTTT. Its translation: CASRALAGGMDTQYF.

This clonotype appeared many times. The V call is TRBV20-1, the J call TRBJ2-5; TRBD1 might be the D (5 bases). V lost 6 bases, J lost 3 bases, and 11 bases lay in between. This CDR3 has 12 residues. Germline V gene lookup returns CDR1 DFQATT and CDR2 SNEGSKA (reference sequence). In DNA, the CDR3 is TGCAGTGCCATTTGGGGCAAAGAGACCCAGTACTTC. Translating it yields CSAIWGKETQYF.

The CDR3 DNA sequence: TGCAGTGCTAGTCTCATCCTCGACCACGAGCAGTACTTC. It is translated as CSASLILDHEQYF. The rearrangement uses TRBV20-1 and TRBJ2-7; D gene uncertain. Trimming shortened V by 3 bases and J by 5 bases, and 14 bases separated the two germline ends. This CDR3 is 13 amino acids long. Germline V gene data show CDR1 as DFQATT and CDR2 as SNEGSKA (reference sequence).

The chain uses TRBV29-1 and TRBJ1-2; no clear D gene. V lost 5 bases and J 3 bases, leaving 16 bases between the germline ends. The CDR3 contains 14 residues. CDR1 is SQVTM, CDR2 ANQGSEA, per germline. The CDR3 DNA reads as TGCAGCGTTAACAAGCAAGGGAAAGACTATGGCTACACCTTC. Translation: CSVNKQGKDYGYTF.

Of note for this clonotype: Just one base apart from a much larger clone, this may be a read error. In nucleotides, the CDR3 is TGTGCCAGCGGCCAAGATCGACTAAATTCACCCCTCCACTTT. It specifies CASGQDRLNSPLHF. V is TRBV4-2 and J is TRBJ1-6; D is ambiguous. Germline CDR1 and CDR2: LGHNA and YNFKEQ. This CDR3 spans 14 amino acids.

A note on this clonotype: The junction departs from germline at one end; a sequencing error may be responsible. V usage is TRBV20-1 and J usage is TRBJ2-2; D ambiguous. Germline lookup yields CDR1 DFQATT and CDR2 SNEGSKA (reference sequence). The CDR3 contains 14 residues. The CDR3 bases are TGCAGAGCTAGATTCTCCGAGGACACCGGGGAGCTGTTTTTT. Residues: CRARFSEDTGELFF.

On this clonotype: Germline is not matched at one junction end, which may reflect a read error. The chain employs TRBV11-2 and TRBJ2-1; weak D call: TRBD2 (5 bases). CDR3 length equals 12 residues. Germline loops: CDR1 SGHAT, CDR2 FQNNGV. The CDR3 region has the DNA TGTGCCATCAGCTTAGGGAGCAATGAGCAGTTCTTC. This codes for CAISLGSNEQFF.

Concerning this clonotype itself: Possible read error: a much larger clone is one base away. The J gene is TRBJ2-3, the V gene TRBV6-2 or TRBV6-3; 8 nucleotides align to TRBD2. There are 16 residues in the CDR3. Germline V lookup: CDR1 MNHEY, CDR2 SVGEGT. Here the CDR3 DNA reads TGTGCCAACAGTTACTCGGAGACTAGCGTTAGGGATACGCAGTATTTT. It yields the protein CANSYSETSVRDTQYF.

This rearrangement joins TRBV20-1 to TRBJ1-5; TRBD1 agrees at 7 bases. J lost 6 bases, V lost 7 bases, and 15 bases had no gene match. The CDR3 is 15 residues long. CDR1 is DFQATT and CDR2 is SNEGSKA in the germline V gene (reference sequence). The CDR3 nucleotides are TGCAGTGTTAGGGATCTCCAGGGGGAGGGTCAGCCCCAGCATTTT. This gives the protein CSVRDLQGEGQPQHF.

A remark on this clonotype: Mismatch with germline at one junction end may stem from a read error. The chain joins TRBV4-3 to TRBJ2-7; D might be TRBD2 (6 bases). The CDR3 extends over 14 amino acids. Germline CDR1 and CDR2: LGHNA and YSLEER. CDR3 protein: CARSLWTTSYEQYF. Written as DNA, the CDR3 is TGCGCCAGGAGCCTTTGGACTACCTCCTACGAGCAGTACTTC.

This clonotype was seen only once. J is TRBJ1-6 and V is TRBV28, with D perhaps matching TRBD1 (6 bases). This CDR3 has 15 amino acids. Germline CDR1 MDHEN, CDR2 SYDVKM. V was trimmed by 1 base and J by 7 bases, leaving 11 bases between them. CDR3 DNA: TGTGCCAGCAGTTTATCGGACAGTGGGAATTCACCCCTCCACTTT. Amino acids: CASSLSDSGNSPLHF.

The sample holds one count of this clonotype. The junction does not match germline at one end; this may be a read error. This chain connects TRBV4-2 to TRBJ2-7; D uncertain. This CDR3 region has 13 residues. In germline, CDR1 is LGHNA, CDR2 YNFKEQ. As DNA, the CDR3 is TGTGCTAGCAGCCAGCGCAAATCCTACGAGCAGTACTTC. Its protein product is CASSQRKSYEQYF.

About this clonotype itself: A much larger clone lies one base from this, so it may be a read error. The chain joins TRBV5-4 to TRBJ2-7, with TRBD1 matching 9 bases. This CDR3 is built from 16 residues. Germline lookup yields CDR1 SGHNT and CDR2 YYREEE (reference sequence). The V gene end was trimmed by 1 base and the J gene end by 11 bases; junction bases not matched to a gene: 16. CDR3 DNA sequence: TGTGCCAGCAGCTTGACCCCGGGACAGGGAAACCCTGTGAAGTACTTC. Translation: CASSLTPGQGNPVKYF.

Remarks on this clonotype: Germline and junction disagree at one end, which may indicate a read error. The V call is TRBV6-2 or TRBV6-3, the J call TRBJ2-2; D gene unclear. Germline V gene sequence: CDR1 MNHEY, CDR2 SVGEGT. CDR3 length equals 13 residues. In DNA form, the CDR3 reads TGTGTCAGCAAAGTGGGAAATACCGGAGAGCTGTTTTTT. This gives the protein CVSKVGNTGELFF.

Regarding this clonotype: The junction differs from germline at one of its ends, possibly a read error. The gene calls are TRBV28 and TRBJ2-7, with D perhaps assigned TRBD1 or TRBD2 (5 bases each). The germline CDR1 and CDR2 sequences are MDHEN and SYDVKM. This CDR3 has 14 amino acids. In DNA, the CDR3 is TGTGCCACCAGTTTACCCAGGGACCCACACGAGCAGTACTTC. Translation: CATSLPRDPHEQYF.

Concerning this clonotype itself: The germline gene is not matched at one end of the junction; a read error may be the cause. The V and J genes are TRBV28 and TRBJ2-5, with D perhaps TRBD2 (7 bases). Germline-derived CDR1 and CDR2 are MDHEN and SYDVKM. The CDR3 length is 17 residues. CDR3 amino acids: CDSSSSSSSGGAETQYF. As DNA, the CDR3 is TGTGACAGCAGTTCCTCTTCCTCTAGTGGGGGGGCCGAGACCCAGTACTTC.

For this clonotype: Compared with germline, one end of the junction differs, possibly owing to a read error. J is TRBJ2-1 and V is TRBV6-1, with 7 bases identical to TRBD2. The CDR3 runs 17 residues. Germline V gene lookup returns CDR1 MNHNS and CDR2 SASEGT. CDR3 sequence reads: CASSEGSGGLPYNKQFF. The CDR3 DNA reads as TGTGCCAGCAGTGAGGGGTCGGGGGGACTGCCCTACAATAAGCAGTTCTTC.

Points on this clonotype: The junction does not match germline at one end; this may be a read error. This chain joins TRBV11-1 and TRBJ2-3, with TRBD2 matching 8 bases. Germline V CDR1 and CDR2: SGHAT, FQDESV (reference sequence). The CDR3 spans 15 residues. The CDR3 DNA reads TGTGCTAGCAGTCCGGGACTAGTGGGATCAGATACGCAGTATTTT. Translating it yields CASSPGLVGSDTQYF.

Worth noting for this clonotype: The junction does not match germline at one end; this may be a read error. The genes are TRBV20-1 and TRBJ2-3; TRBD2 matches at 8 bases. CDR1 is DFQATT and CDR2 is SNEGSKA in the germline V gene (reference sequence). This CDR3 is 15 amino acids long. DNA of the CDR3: TGCAGTGCTGCGGGGGGCGCGACTAGCACTGATATGCAGTATTTT. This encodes CSAAGGATSTDMQYF.

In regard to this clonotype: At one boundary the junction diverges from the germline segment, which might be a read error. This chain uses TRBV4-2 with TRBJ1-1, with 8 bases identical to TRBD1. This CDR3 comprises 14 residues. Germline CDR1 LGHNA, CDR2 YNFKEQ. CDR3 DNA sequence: TGTGCCAGCAGCCTGACAGGGGCGAACACCGAAGCTTTCTTT. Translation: CASSLTGANTEAFF.

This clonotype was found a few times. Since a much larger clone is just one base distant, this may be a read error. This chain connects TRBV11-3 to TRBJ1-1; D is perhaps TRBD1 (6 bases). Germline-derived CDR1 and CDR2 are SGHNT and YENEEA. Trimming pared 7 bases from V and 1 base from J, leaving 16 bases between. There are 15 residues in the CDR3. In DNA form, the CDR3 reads TGTGCCAGCAACCCACCCGGACAGTCGAACACTGAAGCTTTCTTT. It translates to CASNPPGQSNTEAFF. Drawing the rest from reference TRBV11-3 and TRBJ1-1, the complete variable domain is EAGVVQSPRYKIIEKKQPVAFWCNPISGHNTLYWYLQNLGQGPELLIRYENEEAVDDSQLPKDRFSAERLKGVDSTLKIQPAELGDSAVYLCASNPPGQSNTEAFFGQGTRLTVV.